The 7 T cell receptor beta chains below come from one sample, sequenced in a study of cytomegalovirus exposure and HLA in healthy donors. The PCR employed 60 Vbeta primers together with 13 Jbeta primers. Generated by immunoSEQ multiplex PCR, the TCRdb table keeps only in-frame clones and is missing some. The table shows about 160,000 clones, with 75% to 80% occurring only once. Specimen: PBMCs. These receptor sequences come from a middle-aged woman in good health and CMV-seronegative.

CDR3 in DNA: TGCGCCAGCAGCTTGGGGGATGACAGGGGGCGCGGTGAAGCTTTCTTT. Translating gives CASSLGDDRGRGEAFF. This chain uses TRBV5-1 with TRBJ1-1; 10 nucleotides align to TRBD1. CDR1 SGHRS and CDR2 YFSETQ come from the germline V gene. The CDR3 totals 16 residues. V dropped 0 bases and J dropped 7; count of bases not matched to a gene: 9.

The rearrangement uses TRBV9 and TRBJ2-5, with D possibly being TRBD1 (6 bases). Germline CDR1 is SGDLS and CDR2 is YYNGEE. This CDR3 is built from 16 residues. Trimming shortened V by 0 bases and J by 4 bases, and 16 bases separated the two germline ends. Written as DNA, the CDR3 is TGTGCCAGCAGCGTAGATGGGGGCCTGAGCTCAGAGACCCAGTACTTC. Amino acids: CASSVDGGLSSETQYF.

The DNA of the CDR3 is TGTGCCAGCAGTTTAGCGGGGGGCTCTCTCGAGCAGTACTTC. This sequence encodes CASSLAGGSLEQYF. V and J are TRBV6-5 and TRBJ2-7, with 10 bases that match TRBD2. CDR3 size: 14 residues. Germline V lookup: CDR1 MNHEY, CDR2 SVGAGI. Trimming at V came to 4 bases and at J to 6 bases, leaving 6 bases not matched to a gene.

V usage is TRBV6-1 and J usage is TRBJ1-6, with TRBD1 matching 7 bases. The junction had 8 bases not matched to a gene; V was cut back by 5 bases and J by 10 bases. This CDR3 region has 14 residues. Per germline, CDR1 MNHNS and CDR2 SASEGT. The CDR3 DNA is TGTGCCAGCAGTATGGACAGGCTTCAATCACCCCTCCACTTT. Residues: CASSMDRLQSPLHF.

CDR3 DNA sequence: TGTGCCACCAGCAGAGATGTGAGCGAGCAGTACTTC. Amino acid sequence: CATSRDVSEQYF. The V call is TRBV15, the J call TRBJ2-7; the D is unclear. CDR1 is LNHNV, CDR2 YYDKDF, per germline (reference sequence). Trimming removed 0 bases at V and 6 bases at J, with 6 bases between. The CDR3 sequence is 12 residues long. Combining the CDR3 with reference TRBV15 and TRBJ2-7 gives the whole variable domain DAMVIQNPRYQVTQFGKPVTLSCSQTLNHNVMYWYQQKSSQAPKLLFHYYDKDFNNEADTPDNFQSRRPNTSFCFLDIRSPGLGDTAMYLCATSRDVSEQYFGPGTRLTVT.

The rearrangement uses TRBV4-1 and TRBJ2-5; possibly TRBD1 for D (6 bases). CDR1 is MGHRA, CDR2 YSYEKL, per germline. This CDR3 spans 15 amino acids. V lost 5 bases and J lost 1, with 14 bases in between. This CDR3 reads CASSEYRASQETQYF. CDR3 coding DNA: TGCGCCAGCAGCGAATACAGGGCGTCCCAAGAGACCCAGTACTTC.

The chain combines TRBV13 with TRBJ2-7; D is undetermined. The V gene's germline CDR1 is PRHDT and CDR2 FYEKMQ (reference sequence). This CDR3 has 13 amino acids. The ends were cut back, 1 base at V and 4 bases at J, with 8 bases in the middle. The chain's CDR3 is CASSLEAGYEQYF. CDR3 DNA sequence: TGTGCCAGCAGCTTAGAGGCAGGTTACGAGCAGTACTTC.